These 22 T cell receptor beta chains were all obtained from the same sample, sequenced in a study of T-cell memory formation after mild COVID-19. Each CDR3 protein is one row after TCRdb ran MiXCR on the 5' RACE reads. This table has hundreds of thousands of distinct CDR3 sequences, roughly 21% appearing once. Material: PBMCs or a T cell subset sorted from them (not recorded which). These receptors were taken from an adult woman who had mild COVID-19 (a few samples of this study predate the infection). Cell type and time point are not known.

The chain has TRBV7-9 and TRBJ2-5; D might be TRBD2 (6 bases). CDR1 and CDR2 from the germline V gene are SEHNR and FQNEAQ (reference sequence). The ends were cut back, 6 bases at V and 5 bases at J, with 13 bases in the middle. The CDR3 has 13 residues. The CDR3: CASSQPGLETQYF. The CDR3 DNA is TGTGCCAGCAGTCAGCCGGGACTGGAGACCCAGTACTTC.

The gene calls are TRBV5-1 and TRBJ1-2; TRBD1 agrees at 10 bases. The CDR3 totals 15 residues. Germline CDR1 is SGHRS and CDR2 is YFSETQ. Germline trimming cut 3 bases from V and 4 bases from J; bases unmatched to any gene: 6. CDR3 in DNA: TGCGCCAGCAGCTCCGGACAGGGGGATAGCTATGGCTACACCTTC. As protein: CASSSGQGDSYGYTF.

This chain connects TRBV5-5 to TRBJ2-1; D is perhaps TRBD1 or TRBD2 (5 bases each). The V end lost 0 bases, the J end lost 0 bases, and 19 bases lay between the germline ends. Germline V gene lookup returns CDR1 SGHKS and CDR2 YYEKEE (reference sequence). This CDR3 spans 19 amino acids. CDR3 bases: TGTGCCAGCAGCTTGGCGGTCCCCTCCTGGGGGAGCTCCTACAATGAGCAGTTCTTC. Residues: CASSLAVPSWGSSYNEQFF.

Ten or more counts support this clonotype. The CDR3 coding sequence is TGTGCCAGCAGTACCGTAAGGAGCGATAACTATGGCTACACCTTC. This translates into CASSTVRSDNYGYTF. This chain uses TRBV27 with TRBJ1-2; D gene ambiguous. V was cut by 5 bases and J by 1 base, with 14 bases left in between. Germline V gene lookup returns CDR1 MNHEY and CDR2 SMNVEV (reference sequence). The CDR3 sequence is 15 residues long.

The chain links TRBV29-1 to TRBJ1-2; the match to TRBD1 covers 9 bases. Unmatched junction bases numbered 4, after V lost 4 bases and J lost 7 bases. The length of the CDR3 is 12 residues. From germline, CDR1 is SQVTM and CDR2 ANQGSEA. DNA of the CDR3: TGCAGCGTTGTACAGGGGGCCGGTGGCTACACCTTC. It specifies CSVVQGAGGYTF.

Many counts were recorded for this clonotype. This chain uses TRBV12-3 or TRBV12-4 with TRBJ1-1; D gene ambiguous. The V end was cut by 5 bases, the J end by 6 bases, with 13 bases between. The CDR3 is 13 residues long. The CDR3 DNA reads TGTGCCAGCAGTCACCCTCTGGGCCCTGAAGCTTTCTTT. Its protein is CASSHPLGPEAFF.

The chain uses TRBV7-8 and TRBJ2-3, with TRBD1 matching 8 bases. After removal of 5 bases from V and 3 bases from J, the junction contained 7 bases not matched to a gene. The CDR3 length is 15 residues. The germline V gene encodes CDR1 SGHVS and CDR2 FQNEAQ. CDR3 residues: CASSRSGTGTDTQYF. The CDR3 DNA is TGTGCCAGCAGCCGCTCCGGGACAGGTACAGATACGCAGTATTTT.

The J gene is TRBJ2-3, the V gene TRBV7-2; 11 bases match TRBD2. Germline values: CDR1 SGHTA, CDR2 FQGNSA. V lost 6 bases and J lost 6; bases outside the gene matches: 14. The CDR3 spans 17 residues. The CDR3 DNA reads TGTGCCAGCAGGCGCCTAGCGGGGGGCTCCCCTGGGGATACGCAGTATTTT. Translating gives CASRRLAGGSPGDTQYF.

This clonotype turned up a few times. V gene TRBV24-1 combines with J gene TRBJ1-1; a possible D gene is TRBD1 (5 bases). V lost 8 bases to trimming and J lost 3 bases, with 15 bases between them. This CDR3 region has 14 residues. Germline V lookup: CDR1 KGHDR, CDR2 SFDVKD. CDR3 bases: TGTGCCACCAAAGTAATGGGGGAGGACACTGAAGCTTTCTTT. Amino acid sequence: CATKVMGEDTEAFF.

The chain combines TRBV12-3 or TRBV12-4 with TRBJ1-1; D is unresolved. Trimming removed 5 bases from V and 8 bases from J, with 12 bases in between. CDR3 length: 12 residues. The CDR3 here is CASSPVRNEAFF. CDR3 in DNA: TGTGCCAGCAGTCCCGTCCGGAACGAAGCTTTCTTT.

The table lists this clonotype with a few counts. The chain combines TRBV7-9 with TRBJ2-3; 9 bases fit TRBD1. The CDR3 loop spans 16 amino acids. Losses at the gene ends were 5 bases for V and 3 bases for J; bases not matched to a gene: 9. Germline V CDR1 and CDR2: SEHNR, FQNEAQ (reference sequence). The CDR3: CASSPRSGQGTDTQYF. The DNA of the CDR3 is TGTGCCAGCAGCCCGCGGTCGGGACAGGGAACAGATACGCAGTATTTT.

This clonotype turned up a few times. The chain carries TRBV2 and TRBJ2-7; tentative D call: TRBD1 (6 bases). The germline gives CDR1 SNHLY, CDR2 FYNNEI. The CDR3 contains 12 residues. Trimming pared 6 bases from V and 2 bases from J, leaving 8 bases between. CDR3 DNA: TGTGCCAGCAGGAGGGGGACCTACGAGCAGTACTTC. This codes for CASRRGTYEQYF.

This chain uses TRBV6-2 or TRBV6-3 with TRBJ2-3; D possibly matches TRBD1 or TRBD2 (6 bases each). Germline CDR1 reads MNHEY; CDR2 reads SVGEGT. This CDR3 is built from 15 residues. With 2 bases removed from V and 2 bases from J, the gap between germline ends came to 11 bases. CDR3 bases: TGTGCCAGCAGTTACCTGAGGGGGGACACAGATACGCAGTATTTT. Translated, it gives CASSYLRGDTDTQYF.

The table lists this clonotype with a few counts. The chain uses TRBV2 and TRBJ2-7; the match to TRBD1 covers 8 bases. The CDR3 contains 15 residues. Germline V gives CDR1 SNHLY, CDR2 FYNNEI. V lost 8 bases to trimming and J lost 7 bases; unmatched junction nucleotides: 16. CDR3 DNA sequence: TGTGCCAGCCGTCCGCCAGGACAGGGCTTGGGAGAGCAGTACTTC. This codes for CASRPPGQGLGEQYF.

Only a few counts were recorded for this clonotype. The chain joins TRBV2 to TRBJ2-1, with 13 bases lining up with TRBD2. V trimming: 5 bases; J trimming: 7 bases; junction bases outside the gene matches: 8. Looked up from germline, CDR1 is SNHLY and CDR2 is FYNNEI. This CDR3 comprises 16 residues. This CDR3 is CASSPRTSGRGNEQFF. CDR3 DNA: TGTGCCAGCAGTCCACGCACTAGCGGGAGGGGGAATGAGCAGTTCTTC.

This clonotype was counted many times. CDR3 DNA sequence: TGCGCCAGCAGCTTGGCCCTGTCCCAAGAGACCCAGTACTTC. This encodes CASSLALSQETQYF. The chain carries TRBV5-1 and TRBJ2-5, with unresolved D. V was clipped by 0 bases and J by 1 base, with 7 bases between them. The germline gives CDR1 SGHRS, CDR2 YFSETQ. The CDR3 covers 14 residues.

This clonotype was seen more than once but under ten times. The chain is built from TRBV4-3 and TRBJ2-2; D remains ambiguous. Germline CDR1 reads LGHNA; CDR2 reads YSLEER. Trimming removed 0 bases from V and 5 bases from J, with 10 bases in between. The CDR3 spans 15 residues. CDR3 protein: CASSQDIWGTGELFF. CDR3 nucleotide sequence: TGCGCCAGCAGCCAAGACATATGGGGAACCGGGGAGCTGTTTTTT.

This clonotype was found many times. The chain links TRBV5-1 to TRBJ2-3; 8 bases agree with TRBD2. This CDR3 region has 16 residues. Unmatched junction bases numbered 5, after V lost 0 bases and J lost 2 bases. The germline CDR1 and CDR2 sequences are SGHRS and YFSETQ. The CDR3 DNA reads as TGCGCCAGCAGCTTGGCATTAGCGGGGAACACAGATACGCAGTATTTT. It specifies CASSLALAGNTDTQYF.

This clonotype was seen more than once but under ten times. The CDR3 protein is CASSVRGDRNYNEQFF. The DNA for the CDR3 is TGTGCCAGCAGCGTGAGGGGGGACAGGAACTACAATGAGCAGTTCTTC. J is TRBJ2-1 and V is TRBV9, with 8 bases aligning to TRBD1. Germline values: CDR1 SGDLS, CDR2 YYNGEE. Losses at the gene ends were 2 bases for V and 3 bases for J; bases not matched to a gene: 7. The CDR3 covers 16 residues.

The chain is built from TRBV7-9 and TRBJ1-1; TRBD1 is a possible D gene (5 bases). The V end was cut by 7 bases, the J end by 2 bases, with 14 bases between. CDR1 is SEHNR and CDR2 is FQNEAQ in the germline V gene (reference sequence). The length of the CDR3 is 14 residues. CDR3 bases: TGTGCCAGCAATCACCGGGGGTCTAACACTGAAGCTTTCTTT. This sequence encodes CASNHRGSNTEAFF.

The CDR3 loop is CSARDLDRIAYGYTF. The CDR3 DNA follows: TGCAGTGCTAGAGATCTGGACAGAATTGCCTATGGCTACACCTTC. The chain recombines TRBV20-1 with TRBJ1-2, with D possibly matching TRBD1 (6 bases). The CDR3 is 15 amino acids. V dropped 0 bases and J dropped 4 bases, with 15 bases sitting between them. Per germline, CDR1 DFQATT and CDR2 SNEGSKA (reference sequence).

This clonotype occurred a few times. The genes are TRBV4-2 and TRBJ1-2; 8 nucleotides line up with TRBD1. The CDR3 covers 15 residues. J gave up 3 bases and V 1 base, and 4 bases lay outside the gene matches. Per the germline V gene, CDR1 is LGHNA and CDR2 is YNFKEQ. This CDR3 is CASSQGQGSDYGYTF. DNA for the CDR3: TGTGCCAGCAGCCAAGGACAGGGGTCGGACTATGGCTACACCTTC.